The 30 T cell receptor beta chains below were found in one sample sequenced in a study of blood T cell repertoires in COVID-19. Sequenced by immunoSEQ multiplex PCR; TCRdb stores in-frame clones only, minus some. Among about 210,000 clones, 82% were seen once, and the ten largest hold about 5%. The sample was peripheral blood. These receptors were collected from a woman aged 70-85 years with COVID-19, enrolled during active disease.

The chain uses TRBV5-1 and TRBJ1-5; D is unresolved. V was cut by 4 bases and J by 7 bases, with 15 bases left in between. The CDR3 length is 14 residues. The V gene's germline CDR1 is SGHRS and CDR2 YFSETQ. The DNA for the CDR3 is TGCGCCAGCAGCCCCGACACCGGCGGGCAGCCCCAGCATTTT. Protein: CASSPDTGGQPQHF. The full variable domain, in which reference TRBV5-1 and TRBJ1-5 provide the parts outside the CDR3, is KAGVTQTPRYLIKTRGQQVTLSCSPISGHRSVSWYQQTPGQGLQFLFEYFSETQRNKGNFPGRFSGRQFSNSRSEMNVSTLELGDSALYLCASSPDTGGQPQHFGDGTRLSIL.

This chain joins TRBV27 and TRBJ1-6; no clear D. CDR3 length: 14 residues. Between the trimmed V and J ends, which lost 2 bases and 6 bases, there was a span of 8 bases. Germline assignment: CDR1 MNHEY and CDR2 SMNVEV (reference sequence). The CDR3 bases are TGTGCCAGCAGTTTAGTTAGATTTAATTCACCCCTCCACTTT. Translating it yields CASSLVRFNSPLHF.

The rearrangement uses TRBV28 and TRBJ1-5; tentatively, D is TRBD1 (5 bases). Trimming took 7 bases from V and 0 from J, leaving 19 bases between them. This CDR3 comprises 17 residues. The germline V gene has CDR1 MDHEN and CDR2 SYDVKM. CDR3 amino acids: CASTDSGALNSNQPQHF. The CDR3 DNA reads TGTGCCAGCACTGACAGCGGGGCCCTAAATAGCAATCAGCCCCAGCATTTT.

The chain's CDR3 is CASSFRGLDQPQHF. CDR3 nucleotides: TGTGCCAGCAGCTTCAGGGGGCTGGATCAGCCCCAGCATTTT. The rearrangement links TRBV7-8 to TRBJ1-5; 8 nucleotides match TRBD1. The CDR3 runs 14 residues. The germline V gene has CDR1 SGHVS and CDR2 FQNEAQ. Trimming at V came to 3 bases and at J to 5 bases, leaving 3 bases not matched to a gene.

This CDR3 is CASSDRAQNTEAFF. The DNA of the CDR3 is TGTGCCAGCAGCGACAGGGCCCAGAACACTGAAGCTTTCTTT. This rearrangement joins TRBV6-5 to TRBJ1-1; 7 bases fit TRBD1. J was trimmed by 1 base and V by 6 bases; bases with no gene match: 5. CDR1 is MNHEY, CDR2 SVGAGI, per germline. This CDR3 is built from 14 residues.

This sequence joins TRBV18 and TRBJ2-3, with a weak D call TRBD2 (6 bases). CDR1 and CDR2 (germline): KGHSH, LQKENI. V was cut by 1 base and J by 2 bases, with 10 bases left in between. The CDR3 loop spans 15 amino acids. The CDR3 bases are TGTGCCAGCTCACCACTGGGACTTCCCACAGATACGCAGTATTTT. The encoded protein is CASSPLGLPTDTQYF.

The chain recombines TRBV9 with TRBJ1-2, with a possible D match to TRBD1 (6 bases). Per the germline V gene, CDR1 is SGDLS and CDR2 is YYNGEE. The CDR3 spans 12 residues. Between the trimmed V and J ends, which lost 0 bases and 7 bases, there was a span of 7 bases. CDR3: CASSVGGLGYTF. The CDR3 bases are TGTGCCAGCAGCGTAGGGGGGCTTGGCTACACCTTC.

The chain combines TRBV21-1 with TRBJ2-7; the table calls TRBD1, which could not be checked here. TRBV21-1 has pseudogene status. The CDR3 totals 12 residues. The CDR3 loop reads CASTKRGNEQYF. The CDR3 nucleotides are TGTGCCAGCACCAAAAGGGGTAACGAGCAGTACTTC.

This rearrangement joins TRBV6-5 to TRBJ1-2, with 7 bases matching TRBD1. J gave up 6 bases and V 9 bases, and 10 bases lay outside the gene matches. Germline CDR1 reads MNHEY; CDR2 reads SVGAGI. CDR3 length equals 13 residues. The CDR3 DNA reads TGTGCCAGTGTGAGGGGGCACGGGGATGGCTACACCTTC. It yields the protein CASVRGHGDGYTF.

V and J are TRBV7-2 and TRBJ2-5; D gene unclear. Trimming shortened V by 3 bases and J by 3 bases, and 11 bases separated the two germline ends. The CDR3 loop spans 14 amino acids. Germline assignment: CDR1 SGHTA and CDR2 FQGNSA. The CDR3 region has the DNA TGTGCCAGCAGCTTGCAGGTGGCGAAAGAGACCCAGTACTTC. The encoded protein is CASSLQVAKETQYF.

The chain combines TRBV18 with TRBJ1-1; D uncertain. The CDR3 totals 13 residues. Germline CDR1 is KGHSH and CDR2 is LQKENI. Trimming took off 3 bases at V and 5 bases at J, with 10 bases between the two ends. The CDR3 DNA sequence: TGTGCCAGCTCACCCGGGATCCCGACTGAAGCTTTCTTT. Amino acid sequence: CASSPGIPTEAFF.

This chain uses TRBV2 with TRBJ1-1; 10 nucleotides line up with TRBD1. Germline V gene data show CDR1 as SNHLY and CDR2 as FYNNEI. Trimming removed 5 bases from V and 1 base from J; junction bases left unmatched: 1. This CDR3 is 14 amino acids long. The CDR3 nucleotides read TGTGCCAGCAGTCGGACAGGGGGGAACACTGAAGCTTTCTTT. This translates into CASSRTGGNTEAFF.

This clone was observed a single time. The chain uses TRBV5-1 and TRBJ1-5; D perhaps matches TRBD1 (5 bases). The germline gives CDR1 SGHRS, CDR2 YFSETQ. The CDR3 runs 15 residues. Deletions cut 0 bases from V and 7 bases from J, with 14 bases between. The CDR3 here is CASSLEAGKTQPQHF. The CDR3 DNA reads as TGCGCCAGCAGCTTGGAGGCAGGGAAGACCCAGCCCCAGCATTTT.

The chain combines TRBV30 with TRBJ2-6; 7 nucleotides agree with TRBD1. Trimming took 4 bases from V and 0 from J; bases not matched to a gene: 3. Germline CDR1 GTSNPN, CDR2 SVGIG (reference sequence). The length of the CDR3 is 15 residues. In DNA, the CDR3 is TGTGCCTGGACGGACAGGACCTCTGGGGCCAACGTCCTGACTTTC. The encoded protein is CAWTDRTSGANVLTF. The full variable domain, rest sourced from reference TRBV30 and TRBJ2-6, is SQTIHQWPATLVQPVGSPLSLECTVEGTSNPNLYWYRQAAGRGLQLLFYSVGIGQISSEVPQNLSASRPQDRQFILSSKKLLLSDSGFYLCAWTDRTSGANVLTFGAGSRLTVL.

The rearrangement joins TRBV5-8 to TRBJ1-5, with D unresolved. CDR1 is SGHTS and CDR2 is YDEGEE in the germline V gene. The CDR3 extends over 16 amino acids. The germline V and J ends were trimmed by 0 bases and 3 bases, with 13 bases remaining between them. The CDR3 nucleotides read TGTGCCAGCAGCTTGGGAGGGATCAGGAACAATCAGCCCCAGCATTTT. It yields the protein CASSLGGIRNNQPQHF.

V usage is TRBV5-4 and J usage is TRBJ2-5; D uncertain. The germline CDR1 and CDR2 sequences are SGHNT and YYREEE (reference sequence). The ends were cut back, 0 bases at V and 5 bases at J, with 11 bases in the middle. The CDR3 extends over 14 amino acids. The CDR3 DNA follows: TGTGCCAGCAGCTTGGACTCGTCCAGGGAGACCCAGTACTTC. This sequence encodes CASSLDSSRETQYF.

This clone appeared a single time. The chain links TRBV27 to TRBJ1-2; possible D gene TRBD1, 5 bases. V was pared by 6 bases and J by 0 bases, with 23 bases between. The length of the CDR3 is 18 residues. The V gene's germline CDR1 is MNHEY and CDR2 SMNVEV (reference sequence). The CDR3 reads CASSLDTRGGGSNYGYTF. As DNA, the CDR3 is TGTGCCAGCAGCCTTGACACGAGGGGCGGGGGGTCTAACTATGGCTACACCTTC.

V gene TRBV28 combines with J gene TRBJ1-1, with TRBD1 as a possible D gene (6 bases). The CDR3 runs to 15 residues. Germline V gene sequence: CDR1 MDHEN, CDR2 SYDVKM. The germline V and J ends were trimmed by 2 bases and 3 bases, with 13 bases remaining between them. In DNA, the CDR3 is TGTGCCAGCAGTTTACTCAGGGGATGGGACACTGAAGCTTTCTTT. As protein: CASSLLRGWDTEAFF.

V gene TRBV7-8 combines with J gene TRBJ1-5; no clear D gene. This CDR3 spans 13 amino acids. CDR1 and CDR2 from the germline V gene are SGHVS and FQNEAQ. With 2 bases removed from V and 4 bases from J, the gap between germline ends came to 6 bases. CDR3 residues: CASSLSPNQPQHF. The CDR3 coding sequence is TGTGCCAGCAGCTTAAGCCCGAATCAGCCCCAGCATTTT.

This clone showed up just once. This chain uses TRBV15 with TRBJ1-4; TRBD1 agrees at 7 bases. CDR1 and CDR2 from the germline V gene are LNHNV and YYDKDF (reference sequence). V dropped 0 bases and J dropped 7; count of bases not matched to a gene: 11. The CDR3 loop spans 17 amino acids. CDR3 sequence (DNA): TGTGCCACCAGCAGAGATAGGGGACAGTCGATAACTGAAAAACTGTTTTTT. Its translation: CATSRDRGQSITEKLFF.

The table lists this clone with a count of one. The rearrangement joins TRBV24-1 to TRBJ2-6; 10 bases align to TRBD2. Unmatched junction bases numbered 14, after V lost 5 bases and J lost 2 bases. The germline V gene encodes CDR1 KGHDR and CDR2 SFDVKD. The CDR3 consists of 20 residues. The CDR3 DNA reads TGTGCCACCAGTGGGCGACCGGGACTAGCGAACTCAGCTGGGGCCAACGTCCTGACTTTC. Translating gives CATSGRPGLANSAGANVLTF.

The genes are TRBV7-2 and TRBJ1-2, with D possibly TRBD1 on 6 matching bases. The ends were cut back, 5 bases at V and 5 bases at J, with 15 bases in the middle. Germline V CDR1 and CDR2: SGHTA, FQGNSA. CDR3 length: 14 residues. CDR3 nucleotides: TGTGCCAGCAGCCTCGAAGAGAGGGGGTATGGCTACACCTTC. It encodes CASSLEERGYGYTF.

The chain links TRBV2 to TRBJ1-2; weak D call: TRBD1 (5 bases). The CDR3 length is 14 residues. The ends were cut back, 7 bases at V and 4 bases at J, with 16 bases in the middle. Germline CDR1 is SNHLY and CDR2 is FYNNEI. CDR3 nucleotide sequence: TGTGCCAGCACCAGGGAGGGGATTGGCTATGGCTACACCTTC. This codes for CASTREGIGYGYTF.

CDR3 DNA sequence: TGCGCCAGCAGCTTGGACTGGGGGCAGGGTGAAAAACTGTTTTTT. Its protein product is CASSLDWGQGEKLFF. This chain uses TRBV5-1 with TRBJ1-4; D perhaps matches TRBD1 (6 bases). This CDR3 spans 15 amino acids. Trimming pared 0 bases from V and 7 bases from J, leaving 13 bases between. The germline gives CDR1 SGHRS, CDR2 YFSETQ.

The chain's CDR3 is CASSFYNREGGYTF. The CDR3 DNA reads as TGTGCCAGCAGCTTTTACAACAGGGAGGGTGGCTACACCTTC. V usage is TRBV5-4 and J usage is TRBJ1-2, with D maybe TRBD1 (6 bases). CDR1 SGHNT and CDR2 YYREEE come from the germline V gene (reference sequence). The length of the CDR3 is 14 residues. V lost 2 bases and J 7 bases, leaving 15 bases between the germline ends.

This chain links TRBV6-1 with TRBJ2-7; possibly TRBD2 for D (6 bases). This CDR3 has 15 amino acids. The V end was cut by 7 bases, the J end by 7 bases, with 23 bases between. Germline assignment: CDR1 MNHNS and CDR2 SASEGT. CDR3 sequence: CASKGGRYGGGEQYF. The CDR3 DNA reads TGTGCCAGCAAAGGAGGGAGGTATGGGGGAGGAGAGCAGTACTTC.

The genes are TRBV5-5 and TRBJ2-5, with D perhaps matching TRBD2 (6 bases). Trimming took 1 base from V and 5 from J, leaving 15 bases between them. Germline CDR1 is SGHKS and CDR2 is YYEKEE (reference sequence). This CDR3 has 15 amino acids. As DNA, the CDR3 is TGTGCCAGCAGCTTGATGTCTCCTGGAGGGGAGACCCAGTACTTC. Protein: CASSLMSPGGETQYF.

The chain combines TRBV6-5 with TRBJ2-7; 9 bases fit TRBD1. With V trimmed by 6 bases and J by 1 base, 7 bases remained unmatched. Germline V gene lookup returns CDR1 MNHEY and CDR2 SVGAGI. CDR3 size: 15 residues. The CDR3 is CASRPAGTGSYEQYF. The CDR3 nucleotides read TGTGCCAGCAGGCCTGCCGGGACAGGGTCCTACGAGCAGTACTTC.

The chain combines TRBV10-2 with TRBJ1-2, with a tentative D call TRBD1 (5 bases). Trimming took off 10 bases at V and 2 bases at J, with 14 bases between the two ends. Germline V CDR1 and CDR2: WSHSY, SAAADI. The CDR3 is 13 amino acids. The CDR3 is CATNRGRNYGYTF. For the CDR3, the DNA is TGCGCCACCAACCGGGGGAGGAACTATGGCTACACCTTC.

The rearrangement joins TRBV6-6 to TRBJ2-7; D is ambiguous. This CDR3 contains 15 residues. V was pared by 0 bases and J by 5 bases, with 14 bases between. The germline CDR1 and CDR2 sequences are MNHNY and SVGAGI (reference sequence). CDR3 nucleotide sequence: TGTGCCAGCAGTTACTCCGATGTGCTAGTCGACGAGCAGTACTTC. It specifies CASSYSDVLVDEQYF.